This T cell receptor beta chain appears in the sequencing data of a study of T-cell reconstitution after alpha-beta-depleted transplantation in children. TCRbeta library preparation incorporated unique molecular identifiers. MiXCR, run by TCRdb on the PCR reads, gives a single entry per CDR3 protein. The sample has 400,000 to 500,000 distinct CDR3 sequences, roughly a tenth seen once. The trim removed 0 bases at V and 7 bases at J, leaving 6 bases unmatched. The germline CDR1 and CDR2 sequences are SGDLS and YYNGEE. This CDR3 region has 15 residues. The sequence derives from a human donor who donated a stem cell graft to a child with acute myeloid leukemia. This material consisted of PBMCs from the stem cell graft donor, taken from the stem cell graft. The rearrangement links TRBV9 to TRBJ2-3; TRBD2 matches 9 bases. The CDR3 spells CASSVELAGRHTQYF. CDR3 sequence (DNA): TGTGCCAGCAGCGTAGAACTAGCGGGCCGACATACGCAGTATTTT.